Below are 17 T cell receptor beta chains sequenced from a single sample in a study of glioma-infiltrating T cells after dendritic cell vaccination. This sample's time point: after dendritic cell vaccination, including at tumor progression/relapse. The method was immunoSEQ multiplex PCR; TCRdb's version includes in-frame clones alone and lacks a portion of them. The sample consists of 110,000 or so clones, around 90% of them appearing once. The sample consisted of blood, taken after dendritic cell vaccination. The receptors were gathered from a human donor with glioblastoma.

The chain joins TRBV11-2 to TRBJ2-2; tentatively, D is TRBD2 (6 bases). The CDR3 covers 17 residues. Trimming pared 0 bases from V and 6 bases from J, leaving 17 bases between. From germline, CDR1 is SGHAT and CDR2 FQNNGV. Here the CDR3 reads CASSLDAYGGYPGELFF. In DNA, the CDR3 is TGTGCCAGCAGCTTAGATGCGTATGGGGGGTATCCCGGGGAGCTGTTTTTT.

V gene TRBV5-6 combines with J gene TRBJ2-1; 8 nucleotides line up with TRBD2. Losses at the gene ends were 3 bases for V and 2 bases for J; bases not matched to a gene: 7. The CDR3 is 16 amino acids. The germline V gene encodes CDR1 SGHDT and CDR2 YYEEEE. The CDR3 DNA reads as TGTGCCAGCAGCTGGGAAGCGGGGGCAACCTACAATGAGCAGTTCTTC. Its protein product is CASSWEAGATYNEQFF.

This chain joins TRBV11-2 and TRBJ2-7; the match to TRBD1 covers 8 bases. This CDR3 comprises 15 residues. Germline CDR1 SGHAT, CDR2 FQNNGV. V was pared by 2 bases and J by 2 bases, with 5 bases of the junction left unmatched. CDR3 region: CASSLSEQGAYEQYF. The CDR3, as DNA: TGTGCCAGCAGCTTATCGGAACAGGGGGCCTACGAGCAGTACTTC.

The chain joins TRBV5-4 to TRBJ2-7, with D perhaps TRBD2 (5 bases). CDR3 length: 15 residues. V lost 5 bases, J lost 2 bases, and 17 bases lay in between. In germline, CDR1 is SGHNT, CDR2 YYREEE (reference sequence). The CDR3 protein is CASSVSTGNTYEQYF. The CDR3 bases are TGTGCCAGCAGTGTGTCGACGGGGAATACCTACGAGCAGTACTTC.

CDR3 amino acids: CASSQGWTIYNEQFF. Written as DNA, the CDR3 is TGCGCCAGCAGCCAAGGGTGGACAATATACAATGAGCAGTTCTTC. The chain has TRBV4-1 and TRBJ2-1, with D possibly TRBD1 on 5 matching bases. Germline V gives CDR1 MGHRA, CDR2 YSYEKL. The CDR3 spans 15 residues. With 1 base removed from V and 4 bases from J, the gap between germline ends came to 11 bases.

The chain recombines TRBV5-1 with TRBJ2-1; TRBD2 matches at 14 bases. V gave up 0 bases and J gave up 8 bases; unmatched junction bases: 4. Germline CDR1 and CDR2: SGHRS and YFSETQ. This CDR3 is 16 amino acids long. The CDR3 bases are TGCGCCAGCAGCTTGGGACTAGCGGGAGGGCCGGATGAGCAGTTCTTC. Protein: CASSLGLAGGPDEQFF.

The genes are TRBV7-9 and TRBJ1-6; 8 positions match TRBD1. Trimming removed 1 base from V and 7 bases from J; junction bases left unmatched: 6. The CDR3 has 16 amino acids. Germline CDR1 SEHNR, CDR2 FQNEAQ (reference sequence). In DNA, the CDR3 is TGTGCCAGCAGCTTAGTCCCCCAGGGGGCGAATTCACCCCTCCACTTT. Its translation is CASSLVPQGANSPLHF.

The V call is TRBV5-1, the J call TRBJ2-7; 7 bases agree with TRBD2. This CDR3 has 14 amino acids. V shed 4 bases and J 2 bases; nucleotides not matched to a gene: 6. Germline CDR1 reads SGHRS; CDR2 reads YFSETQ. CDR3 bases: TGCGCCAGCAGCGAAGGACTAGAGCCCTACGAGCAGTACTTC. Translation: CASSEGLEPYEQYF. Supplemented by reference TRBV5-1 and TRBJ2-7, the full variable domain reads KAGVTQTPRYLIKTRGQQVTLSCSPISGHRSVSWYQQTPGQGLQFLFEYFSETQRNKGNFPGRFSGRQFSNSRSEMNVSTLELGDSALYLCASSEGLEPYEQYFGPGTRLTVT.

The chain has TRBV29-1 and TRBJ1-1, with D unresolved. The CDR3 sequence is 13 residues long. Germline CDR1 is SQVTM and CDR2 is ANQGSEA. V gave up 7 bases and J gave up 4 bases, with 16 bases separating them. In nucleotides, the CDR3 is TGCAGCGGGCGGGGTGGCCTCGGCACTGAAGCTTTCTTT. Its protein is CSGRGGLGTEAFF.

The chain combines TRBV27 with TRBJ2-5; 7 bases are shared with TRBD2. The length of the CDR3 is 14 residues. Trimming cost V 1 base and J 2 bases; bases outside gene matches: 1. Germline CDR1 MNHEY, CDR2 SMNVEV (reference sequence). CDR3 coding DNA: TGTGCCAGCAGTTTATATAGCGGGCAAGAGACCCAGTACTTC. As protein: CASSLYSGQETQYF.

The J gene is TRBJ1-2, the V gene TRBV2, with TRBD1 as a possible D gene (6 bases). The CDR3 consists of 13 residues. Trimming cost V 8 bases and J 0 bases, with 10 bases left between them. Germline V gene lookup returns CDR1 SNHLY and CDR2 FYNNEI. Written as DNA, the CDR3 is TGTGCCAGCTCAGGGGATGCTAACTATGGCTACACCTTC. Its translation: CASSGDANYGYTF.

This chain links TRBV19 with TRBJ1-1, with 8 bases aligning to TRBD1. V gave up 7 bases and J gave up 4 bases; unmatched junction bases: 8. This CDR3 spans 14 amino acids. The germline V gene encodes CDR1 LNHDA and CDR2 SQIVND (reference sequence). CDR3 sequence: CASIPRGQRTEAFF. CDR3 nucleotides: TGTGCCAGTATTCCCAGGGGGCAGCGCACTGAAGCTTTCTTT.

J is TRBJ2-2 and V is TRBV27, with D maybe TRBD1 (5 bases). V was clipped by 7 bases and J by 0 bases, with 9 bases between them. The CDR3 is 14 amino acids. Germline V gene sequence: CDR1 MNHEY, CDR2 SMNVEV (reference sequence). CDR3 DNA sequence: TGTGCCAGCAAAACAGGCTCGAACACCGGGGAGCTGTTTTTT. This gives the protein CASKTGSNTGELFF.

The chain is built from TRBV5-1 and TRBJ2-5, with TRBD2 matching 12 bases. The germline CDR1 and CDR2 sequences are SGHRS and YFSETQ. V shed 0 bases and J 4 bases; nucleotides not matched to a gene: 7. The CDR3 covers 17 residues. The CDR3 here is CASSLDPSGGAGETQYF. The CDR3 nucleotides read TGCGCCAGCAGCTTGGATCCTAGCGGGGGGGCGGGAGAGACCCAGTACTTC.

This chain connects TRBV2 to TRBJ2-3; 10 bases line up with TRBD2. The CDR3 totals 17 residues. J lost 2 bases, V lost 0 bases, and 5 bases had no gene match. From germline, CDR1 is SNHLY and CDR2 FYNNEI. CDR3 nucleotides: TGTGCCAGCAGTGAAGCGGGACTAGCGCCCATCACAGATACGCAGTATTTT. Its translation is CASSEAGLAPITDTQYF.

Here the CDR3 reads CASSRGGQGTYEQYF. CDR3 in DNA: TGTGCCAGCAGTCGAGGGGGACAGGGGACCTACGAGCAGTACTTC. V and J are TRBV6-1 and TRBJ2-7; TRBD1 matches at 10 bases. Germline lookup yields CDR1 MNHNS and CDR2 SASEGT. Unmatched junction bases numbered 6, after V lost 5 bases and J lost 2 bases. This CDR3 region has 15 residues.

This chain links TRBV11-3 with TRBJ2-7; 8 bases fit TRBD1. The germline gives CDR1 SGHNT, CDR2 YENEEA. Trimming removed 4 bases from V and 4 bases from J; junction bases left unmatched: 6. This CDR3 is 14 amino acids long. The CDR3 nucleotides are TGTGCCAGCAGCTCTCGGACAGGGAAATACGAGCAGTACTTC. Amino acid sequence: CASSSRTGKYEQYF.